This T cell receptor beta chain was profiled in a study of T cell responses to AZD1222 COVID-19 vaccine (dated by TCRdb to the early 2020s). For the wider study: TCR sequencing covered more than 230 trial participants: 200 to 210 given two doses of AZD1222 and 26 given two doses of MenACWY control vaccine. Trial participants were enrolled by age into subgroups of 18-55, 56-69 and 70-plus years, and around 150, 28 and 57 TCR-sequenced participants, respectively, were included in these subgroups.

The CDR3 holds 16 amino acids from the cysteine to the phenylalanine. Solely the CDR3 DNA is kept, with 48 bases framed from the first base. V is trimmed back by 4 bases and J by 4 bases, and the junction contains 7 bases that no gene match accounts for. For CDR1 and CDR2, the germline V gene lists SGHAT and FQNNGV. What the research found in general, with its limitations: Reportedly, almost half of the unique spike-specific TCRs recognized epitopes lying outside the regions that are mutated in the B.1.351 and B.1.1.7 variants. Only a handful of AZD1222 recipients were SARS-CoV-2 seropositive at baseline, limiting conclusions about previously exposed vaccinees. The 56-69-year group was small, and its depth increase did not reach significance, likely because of low power. Participants were mostly white British, with more females than males. The authors suggested clonal diversity may have been underestimated. Because no samples from the day 14 peak response were available, repertoires could be characterized only after the peak T cell response. The whole spike protein was spanned by vaccine-associated CD4 TCRs, and dominant responses were seen in regions 160-218 and 743-854. A significant rise in spike-specific TCR breadth and depth was observed after two AZD1222 doses relative to day 0 and relative to MenACWY recipients.

Explained via the paper, the time point label denotes: about 28 days (+/-7) after the second vaccine dose. Because spike-specific TCR depth and breadth did not differ between the two schedules, AZD1222 recipients who got a second dose at roughly 4 weeks were pooled with those who got a second dose at roughly 12 weeks. Samples from vaccinated people were obtained from the UK trials COV001 and COV002, which included a single-blind randomized controlled phase 2/3 trial of AZD1222 (ChAdOx1 nCoV-19) in healthy adults. For TCRbeta chain sequencing, PBMC samples were collected from trial participants at day 0 and at day 28 after the second dose. The CDR3 regions of human TCRbeta chains were analyzed by immunosequencing. Per the original workflow: TCRs in the repertoires were compared against a reference library of SARS-CoV-2-specific TCRs that had been generated with the MIRA antigen-specificity platform. Breadth was defined as the fraction of unique TCRs that were SARS-CoV-2-associated. Depth was defined as the fraction of total T cells that were SARS-CoV-2-associated. Using the MIRA data, each spike-specific TCR was assigned both to the spike region to which the TCR was reactive and to a CD4 or CD8 class. Log10-transformed breadth and depth values were compared by one-way ANOVA with Sidak's multiple comparisons tests. In TCRdb, the immuneACCESS table is reduced to in-frame sequences with V and J assigned. These tables do not hold every clone; where another copy was compared, an unresolved V gene accounts for under half, and the others remain unexplained. Clonal size and the V and J genes are those of that table, whereas D and trimming came from the DNA. This sample has 150,000 or so clones in its table, and approximately 92% of those were observed once. The top ten constitute about 3.7% of the sample.

With respect to this clone: What antigen it recognizes has not been identified. Per-base qualities were not stored, and no clone one base away is much larger.

In this chain, TRBV11-2 is recombined with TRBJ2-7; the junction holds 13 bases that match TRBD2. This specimen consisted of peripheral blood, obtained 28 days after the second AZD1222 dose. The TCR was taken from an adult who received the AZD1222 COVID-19 vaccine. The bases read TGTGCCAGCAGCTCTCCCGGGACTAGCGGGAAGTACGAGCAGTACTTC. It is translated as CASSSPGTSGKYEQYF.